The clone carrying this T cell receptor beta chain was detected once. The target antigen is unknown. The record originates from a study of CD4 T cells in relation to SARS-CoV-2 and coronaviruses. Study in general: PBMCs were cultured with antigen for 10 days before TCR beta sequencing. Study-wide results and limits: SARS-CoV-2-driven expansion was significantly weaker in crossreactive than monoreactive clones.

Clones were sequenced by immunoSEQ multiplex PCR, and TCRdb holds only the in-frame ones, with some missing. The data contain around 24,000 clones, 65% to 80% of them singletons. Germline CDR1 MNHNS, CDR2 SASEGT. The CDR3 runs 15 residues. The V gene lost 1 base and the J gene lost 1 base, with 11 bases spanning the gap. The unexposed donors gave CD4+ T cells in about 2011-2018, prior to COVID-19. CD4+ T cells were isolated from the cells after 10 days of culture. Cultures received half-medium IL-2 refreshes on days 3 and 7. The sequenced material came from CD4+ T cells from PBMCs, cultured in vitro. The V and J genes are TRBV6-1 and TRBJ2-7; TRBD2 is a possible D gene (6 bases). This TCR derives from a human donor in good health. CDR3 in amino acids: CASSEVGGKSYEQYF. The CDR3, as DNA: TGTGCCAGCAGTGAAGTTGGGGGGAAGTCCTACGAGCAGTACTTC.